This T cell receptor beta chain was sequenced for a study of T-cell reconstitution after alpha-beta-depleted transplantation in children (dated by TCRdb to 2016 to 2018). In terms of the full investigation: Using TCR repertoire profiling, the study followed T-cell immune reconstitution in a quantitative way in children after TCRalphabeta/CD19-depleted allogeneic hematopoietic cell transplantation.

Explained via the paper, the treatment or condition label denotes: allogeneic hematopoietic cell transplantation with graft depleted of TCRalphabeta T cells and CD19 B cells. The children who served as transplant recipients had been given grafts of TCRalphabeta/CD19-depleted allogeneic hematopoietic cells. Study-level results and caveats: The apparently early alphabetaT-cell count recovery about two months after transplant was reportedly dependent on only several hundred rapidly expanded clones derived from non-depleted graft cells. In some patients, the high TCRbeta diversity seen at day 60 was put down to recipient T cells and intrathymic progenitors that had survived conditioning. Hyperexpanded clone frequencies declined over subsequent months; after one year, T-cell counts and TCRbeta diversity were mostly attributed to newly produced T cells.

Preparation of the library involved PCR. TCRdb records Illumina HiSeq 2500 as the sequencer. TCR libraries were prepared with molecular barcoding, using unique molecular identifiers to normalize TCRbeta repertoire quantification. TCRdb trimmed the raw reads at Q25, called clones with MiXCR and kept productive beta chains. CDR3 protein sequences are deduplicated, and each keeps its most common genes and DNA. The sample yields fewer than 250,000 distinct CDR3 sequences; under 20% were counted once. Around 45% of the sample comes from the top ten. In this sample, this clonotype turned up a few times. The antigen it binds to is not known. It has no much larger one-base neighbor in the sample; base qualities were not kept. CDR1 and CDR2 were assigned from the germline V gene as SGHTS and YDEGEE. From the cysteine through the phenylalanine, the CDR3 covers 17 amino acids. Only CDR3 DNA remains: 51 bases, in frame from the first base. Clipping removes 5 bases from V and 4 bases from J, with 10 as the unmatched junction base count.

The chain is encoded by TRBV5-8 joined to TRBJ2-2, with 11 bases matching TRBD1. This material consisted of PBMCs, mostly from graft donor cells, taken 360 days after TCRalphabeta/CD19-depleted stem cell transplant. The sequence was obtained from a male patient aged 2-9 years who had a stem cell transplant for acute lymphoblastic leukemia, so the T cells may come from the graft donor. In nucleotide form, the sequence is TGTGCCAGCAGTTATCTCGCCGGGACAGGGGGCACCGGGGAGCTGTTTTTT. The resulting protein is CASSYLAGTGGTGELFF. With all but the CDR3 taken from the reference TRBV5-8 and TRBJ2-2 genes, the full variable domain is: EAGVTQSPTHLIKTRGQQATLRCSPISGHTSVYWYQQALGLGLQFLLWYDEGEERNRGNFPPRFSGRQFPNYSSELNVNALELEDSALYLCASSYLAGTGGTGELFFGEGSRLTVL.